This T cell receptor beta chain was sequenced for a study of blood T cell repertoires in COVID-19. As handled by the study authors: For nucleated cells, counts were estimated from reference gene primer amplification. Here immunoSEQ multiplex PCR was the method, and the copy in TCRdb shows in-frame clones only, minus some. V and J calls and clone size follow that table, whereas D and trimming were derived from the DNA. Among 120,000 or so clones listed, around 83% were seen once. The CDR3 sequence is 16 residues long. The V gene's germline CDR1 is KGHDR and CDR2 SFDVKD. The junction had 8 bases not matched to a gene; V was cut back by 4 bases and J by 4 bases.

Input material: PBMCs or T cells enriched from blood (not recorded which). The source is a woman in her 30s who had recovered from COVID-19. The chain couples TRBV24-1 to TRBJ2-2; 7 bases fit TRBD2. The CDR3, as DNA: TGTGCCACCAGTGACCTATCTAGCGGACTCACCGGGGAGCTGTTTTTT. Its translation is CATSDLSSGLTGELFF.